This TCR beta chain was sequenced during a study of pediatric ulcerative colitis (dated by TCRdb to 2018 to 2020). For context, the study as a whole: Among the ulcerative colitis patients, fewer than ten had pancolitis and two had left-sided colitis, and histology in every patient was consistent with ulcerative colitis. From about ten newly diagnosed, treatment-naive pediatric ulcerative colitis patients and a few non-IBD control children, paired blood and rectal samples were collected. The Pediatric Ulcerative Colitis Activity Index classified two patients as having mild disease, several as having moderate disease and three as having acute severe colitis.

As encoded in the germline V gene, CDR1 is SGHTA while CDR2 is FQGNSA. V is reduced by 3 bases and J by 3 bases, leaving a spacing of 6 bases between them. The CDR3 contains 14 residues, cysteine and phenylalanine counted. Here the CDR3 DNA is all that survives: 42 bases in frame from base 1. General conclusions and limits of the study: A couple of rectal CDR3 clonotypes turned up in every ulcerative colitis patient but in none of the controls. With only four individuals, the healthy control group was small. Features of the rectal repertoire distinguished controls, mild-moderate colitis patients and acute severe colitis patients, and in acute severe colitis rectal diversity was lower because of clonal expansions. Repertoires were derived from total lymphocyte DNA, so rare subsets such as regulatory T cells may have patterns not reflected. Significantly higher autologous blood-rectal clonal overlap was found in ulcerative colitis patients than in controls, which suggested increased T cell trafficking to inflamed tissue. For technical reasons, the blood samples of a couple of patients yielded substantially fewer templates, so those samples were excluded from the blood-rectal overlap analysis.

No immunosuppressive medication had been given to the ulcerative colitis patients before the diagnostic colonoscopy. A blood sample was obtained concurrently with the colonoscopy. The Wizard kit (Promega) was used to extract genomic DNA from both blood and intestinal samples. Rearranged CDR3 beta regions were amplified from genomic DNA with multiplex V and J primers using the immunoSEQ TRB Survey service. Survey-level sequencing depth of up to 500,000 reads per sample was used to keep depth equal across samples. Libraries were purified and pooled, and sequencing was performed on Illumina technology. Per the authors' processing: Productive clonality, sample overlap, pairwise scatters, CDR3 beta length, V/D/J gene usage and productiveness were all assessed with the immunoSEQ online tools. Calculated diversity was defined as the number of unique rearrangements divided by total templates, multiplied by 100, and Shannon and Simpson indices were computed as well. Principal component analysis used the R prcomp function and ggbiplot package on Z-score normalized data. Blood-rectal clonal overlap within each subject was quantified with Morisita's index. This immuneACCESS table, as held by TCRdb, lists in-frame sequences with V and J called but not all clones. Of the missing ones, under half trace to an unresolved V gene in checked studies; the others have no known cause. V and J calls and clone size follow that table, whereas D and trimming were derived from the DNA. This sample is represented by 30,000 to 45,000 clones; less than 85% of them were singletons. Jointly, the top ten make up 20% to 25% of the sample.

Regarding this clone: Its antigen is currently not known. Base qualities were left out, and no much larger clone turns up one base away.

The sequencing sample was made of blood. The TCR was taken from a girl aged 5 to 17 with moderate ulcerative colitis. The V and J genes are TRBV7-2 and TRBJ2-6, with no D gene named confidently. The encoded CDR3 is CASSLGIGANVLTF. The DNA reads as follows: TGTGCCAGCAGCTTGGGGATTGGGGCCAACGTCCTGACTTTC.